These 11 T cell receptor beta chains came from one sample sequenced in a study of T cells in localized non-small cell lung cancer. Profiling relied on immunoSEQ multiplex PCR, and the TCRdb table lists in-frame clones only, not all of them. The data show about 25,000 clones, under 95% seen once. The starting material was peripheral blood, obtained before any cancer treatment. Source of these receptors: a man aged 40 to 69 with stage III squamous cell lung carcinoma.

The gene calls are TRBV11-3 and TRBJ2-7; possibly TRBD2 for D (6 bases). Germline-derived CDR1 and CDR2 are SGHNT and YENEEA. The CDR3 has 14 amino acids. Trimming took 5 bases from V and 3 from J, leaving 14 bases between them. Written as DNA, the CDR3 is TGTGCCAGCAGCCGACTGGGACTTGGCTACGAGCAGTACTTC. Translating it yields CASSRLGLGYEQYF.

A few counts support this clone. The gene calls are TRBV2 and TRBJ2-7, with TRBD2 identical over 10 bases. This CDR3 has 13 residues. Trimming took 7 bases from V and 5 from J; bases not matched to a gene: 5. Germline CDR1 is SNHLY and CDR2 is FYNNEI. DNA of the CDR3: TGTGCCAGCACGGCTAGCGGGGGCCACGAGCAGTACTTC. This encodes CASTASGGHEQYF.

V usage is TRBV9 and J usage is TRBJ2-1; 7 bases are a match to TRBD1. With 3 bases clipped from V and 6 bases from J, the junction kept 9 bases outside the gene matches. The V gene's germline CDR1 is SGDLS and CDR2 YYNGEE. This CDR3 comprises 15 residues. The CDR3 sequence is CASSATGLASNEQFF. The CDR3 region has the DNA TGTGCCAGCAGCGCGACAGGGCTGGCGAGCAATGAGCAGTTCTTC.

The J gene is TRBJ1-6, the V gene TRBV30; perhaps TRBD1 as D (6 bases). V gave up 1 base and J gave up 13 bases, with 23 bases separating them. CDR1 GTSNPN and CDR2 SVGIG come from the germline V gene (reference sequence). CDR3 size: 16 residues. The DNA for the CDR3 is TGTGCCTGGAGTGAGCGGTCACGGGTGGGGACACCGCCCCTCCACTTT. Its protein is CAWSERSRVGTPPLHF.

The chain recombines TRBV4-3 with TRBJ1-2; D might be TRBD1 (5 bases). Germline V lookup: CDR1 LGHNA, CDR2 YSLEER. V gave up 0 bases and J gave up 1 base, with 12 bases separating them. The CDR3 runs to 16 residues. The CDR3 reads CASSQEGRGNNYGYTF. DNA of the CDR3: TGCGCCAGCAGCCAAGAGGGCCGGGGGAATAACTATGGCTACACCTTC.

The rearrangement links TRBV7-2 to TRBJ1-1; 7 bases match TRBD1. The J segment lost 0 bases and the V segment lost 5 bases, leaving 3 bases of the junction unmatched. Germline V CDR1 and CDR2: SGHTA, FQGNSA. The CDR3 has 14 residues. The CDR3: CASSPTGVNTEAFF. CDR3 in DNA: TGTGCCAGCAGCCCCACAGGGGTGAACACTGAAGCTTTCTTT.

In this sample, this clone turned up a few times. The genes are TRBV6-1 and TRBJ1-5; D is undetermined. The V end was cut by 3 bases, the J end by 1 base, with 4 bases between. Germline CDR1 and CDR2: MNHNS and SASEGT. The CDR3 is 13 residues long. CDR3 protein: CASSEGSNQPQHF. CDR3 in DNA: TGTGCCAGCAGTGAGGGGAGCAATCAGCCCCAGCATTTT.

The chain has TRBV13 and TRBJ2-7; 10 bases fit TRBD2. The germline gives CDR1 PRHDT, CDR2 FYEKMQ (reference sequence). The CDR3 totals 16 residues. Trimming at V came to 5 bases and at J to 4 bases, leaving 11 bases not matched to a gene. The CDR3 here is CASSLTAGGIGYEQYF. CDR3 nucleotide sequence: TGTGCCAGCAGCCTGACAGCGGGAGGGATCGGTTACGAGCAGTACTTC.

The chain recombines TRBV10-3 with TRBJ1-1, with D maybe TRBD1 (5 bases). The germline gives CDR1 ENHRY, CDR2 SYGVKD. Trimming removed 2 bases at V and 5 bases at J, with 12 bases between. The CDR3 contains 14 residues. The CDR3 nucleotides read TGTGCCATCAGTGAGGGGGCAGGGAAGACTGAAGCTTTCTTT. It specifies CAISEGAGKTEAFF.

The CDR3 loop reads CASSQDGGRSYGYTF. CDR3 coding DNA: TGCGCCAGCAGCCAAGATGGGGGGCGCAGCTATGGCTACACCTTC. The rearrangement uses TRBV4-1 and TRBJ1-2; TRBD1 is a possible D gene (6 bases). CDR3 length equals 15 residues. Trimming removed 0 bases at V and 4 bases at J, with 12 bases between. The V gene's germline CDR1 is MGHRA and CDR2 YSYEKL.

This clone was seen only once. The chain uses TRBV11-3 and TRBJ1-1, with D uncertain. The CDR3 is 15 residues long. Trimming cost V 0 bases and J 1 base, with 9 bases left between them. In germline, CDR1 is SGHNT, CDR2 YENEEA. The CDR3 protein is CASSLDGRTNTEAFF. The CDR3, as DNA: TGTGCCAGCAGCTTAGATGGAAGGACGAACACTGAAGCTTTCTTT.